The 3 T cell receptor beta chains given below trace back to one sample, sequenced in a study of shared clonotypes between healthy human individuals. Some clones are missing from TCRdb's copy, which holds only in-frame ones; the method was immunoSEQ multiplex PCR. The profile shows 600,000 to 750,000 clones, 90% of them singletons. The specimen sequenced was memory CD8+ T cells from PBMCs. Subset reported: CD45RO+ cells pooled with CCR7-negative TemRA cells. Receptors were obtained from a man aged 18 to 30 in good health. Some clones in this sample may be carry-over from other donors' samples.

The CDR3 nucleotides read TGCAGCGTTTTAGGGAGAGTGACTGAAGCTTTCTTT. It specifies CSVLGRVTEAFF. The V gene is TRBV29-1, the J gene TRBJ1-1; D unresolved. The CDR3 spans 12 residues. The germline V gene encodes CDR1 SQVTM and CDR2 ANQGSEA. V lost 5 bases, J lost 5 bases, and 12 bases lay in between.

This clone has a single count. The chain couples TRBV12-5 to TRBJ1-2; D gene unclear. Trimming cost V 1 base and J 1 base, with 10 bases left between them. The CDR3 spans 15 residues. In germline, CDR1 is LGHNT, CDR2 FRNRAP. The CDR3 protein is CASGLDYALNYGYTF. The CDR3 bases are TGTGCTAGTGGTTTGGATTACGCCCTTAACTATGGCTACACCTTC.

For this clone: Just one base apart from a much larger clone, this may be a read error. The same CDR3 arises from other DNA sequences in this sample as well. V usage is TRBV9 and J usage is TRBJ2-7, with D possibly being TRBD1 (6 bases). This CDR3 spans 11 amino acids. V lost 4 bases and J 4 bases, leaving 6 bases between the germline ends. Germline-derived CDR1 and CDR2 are SGDLS and YYNGEE. The CDR3 loop is CASSQGYEQYF. The DNA for the CDR3 is TGTGCCAGCAGCCAGGGGTACGAGCAGTACTTC.